This T cell receptor beta chain was recovered during a study of identical twins. V lost 0 bases, J lost 4 bases, and 11 bases stayed unmatched. In germline, CDR1 is DFQATT, CDR2 SNEGSKA (reference sequence). The CDR3 consists of 16 residues. TCRdb itself ran the 5' RACE reads through MiXCR, one entry per CDR3 protein. The sample includes roughly 690,000 distinct CDR3 sequences, over 20% of them seen just once. This sample was also put to use in a study of T cells expressing NK-cell markers. Turning to that study: CD8+ T cells in 5 or 6 donors included dominant NKG2C+ clonotypes at roughly 1.0-8%. These clonotypes, the leaders elsewhere, also led the CD3+CD56-NKG2C+ fraction in a few donors.

This rearrangement joins TRBV20-1 to TRBJ1-2, with TRBD1 identical over 7 bases. The TCR sequence derives from a woman in her late teens or twenties in good health. Sequenced sample: PBMCs. CDR3 nucleotides: TGCAGTGCTAGAGATTCCGCGGTCAGGGGGACCTATGGCTACACCTTC. This codes for CSARDSAVRGTYGYTF.